This entry describes one T cell receptor beta chain. These data come from a study of blood T cell repertoires in COVID-19. Assay used: immunoSEQ multiplex PCR; TCRdb lists only in-frame clones, some missing. The repertoire holds some 49,000 clones, with over 90% as singletons. The CDR3 is 13 amino acids. The V gene lost 5 bases and the J gene lost 5 bases, with 12 bases spanning the gap. Germline-derived CDR1 and CDR2 are SGHVS and FQNEAQ. This clonotype was sampled from a man aged 60-69 years with COVID-19, enrolled during active disease. This chain connects TRBV7-8 to TRBJ1-2; D is possibly TRBD1 (5 bases). Sequenced input: peripheral blood. The CDR3 reads CASSPGGGYGYTF. The CDR3 bases are TGTGCCAGCAGCCCCGGCGGGGGGTATGGCTACACCTTC.